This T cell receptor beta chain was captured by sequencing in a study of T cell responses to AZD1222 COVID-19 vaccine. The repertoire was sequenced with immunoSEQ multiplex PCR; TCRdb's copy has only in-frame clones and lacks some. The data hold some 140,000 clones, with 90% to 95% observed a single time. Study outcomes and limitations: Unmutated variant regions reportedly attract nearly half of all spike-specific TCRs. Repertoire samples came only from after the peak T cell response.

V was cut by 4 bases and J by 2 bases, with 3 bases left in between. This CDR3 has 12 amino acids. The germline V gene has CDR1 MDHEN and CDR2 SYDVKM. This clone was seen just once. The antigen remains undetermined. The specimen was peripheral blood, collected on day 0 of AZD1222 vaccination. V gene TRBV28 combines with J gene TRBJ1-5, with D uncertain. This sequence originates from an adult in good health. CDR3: CASSSGNQPQHF. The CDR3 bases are TGTGCCAGCAGTTCGGGCAATCAGCCCCAGCATTTT.